The sample holds a few counts of the clone carrying this T cell receptor beta chain. Its specificity is not known. In making diagnoses, clinical symptoms, serum thyroxine and TRAb, thyroid ultrasound and orbital computed tomography were all used. This record belongs to a study of T cells in Graves' hyperthyroidism and ophthalmopathy. Broader study findings: Through a model of 13 V-J features, ophthalmopathy was separated from stable hyperthyroidism.

RNA transcripts served as the template for amplifying TCR beta CDR3 regions. The study used the HTBI primer set for a first-round RT-PCR of the TCR CDR3. MiXCR, applied by TCRdb to the multiplex PCR reads, yields one record per CDR3 protein. This sample carries more than 500,000 distinct CDR3 sequences, roughly 46% of them seen once, and the ten largest clones take under 20%. Germline V gene sequence: CDR1 MNHEY, CDR2 SVGAGI. The V and J ends lost 2 bases and 5 bases respectively, with 12 bases between them. This CDR3 contains 15 residues. Sequenced input: peripheral blood or thyroid tissue (not recorded which). The sequence came from an adult woman with Graves' disease, either hyperthyroidism or ophthalmopathy (not recorded which). The V and J genes are TRBV6-5 and TRBJ1-4; TRBD1 is a possible D gene (6 bases). The CDR3 DNA sequence: TGTGCCAGCAGTTACGCCGGGGGCCTAAATGAAAAACTGTTTTTT. Translating gives CASSYAGGLNEKLFF.